This T cell receptor (beta chain) originates from a study of T cells in tumors after PD-1 blockade. Findings of the study overall: Among squamous cell carcinoma expanded CD8+ clones, roughly 46% of exhausted ones versus roughly 29% of others were novel. Clonal replacement, not reinvigoration, is suggested for expanded exhausted CD8+ clones after therapy.

A note on this clone: The antigen is not known.

In germline, CDR1 is SGHNT, CDR2 YYREEE (reference sequence). CDR3 length equals 14 residues. V lost 2 bases, J lost 9 bases, and 7 bases stayed unmatched. Clones were sequenced by immunoSEQ multiplex PCR, and TCRdb holds only the in-frame ones, with some missing. The data contain roughly 15,000 clones, 55% to 70% of them singletons. This chain uses TRBV5-4 with TRBJ2-1; 8 bases map to TRBD2. Here the sequenced sample was tumor tissue, taken after anti-PD-1 treatment. The clonotype comes from a human donor with cutaneous squamous cell carcinoma. This chain's CDR3 is CASSLAGVGAEQFF. The CDR3, as DNA: TGTGCCAGCAGCTTAGCGGGAGTTGGTGCTGAGCAGTTCTTC. Variable domain in full (rest from reference TRBV5-4 and TRBJ2-1): ETGVTQSPTHLIKTRGQQVTLRCSSQSGHNTVSWYQQALGQGPQFIFQYYREEENGRGNFPPRFSGLQFPNYSSELNVNALELDDSALYLCASSLAGVGAEQFFGPGTRLTVL.